This T cell receptor (beta chain) comes out of a study of tumor and adjacent non-tumor tissue in lung cancer. Study-level background: Patients comprised about a dozen adenocarcinoma, a couple of squamous cell carcinoma and 1 small cell lung cancer. Each sample yielded millions of productive TCRbeta reads on average. General study points: Top 100 clones took a larger repertoire share in normal lung.

This sample's RNA came from whole unsorted tissue. Distant lung tissue was collected more than 3 cm away from the tumor edge. Worth noting for this clonotype: No antigen is known for it.

A modified ARM-PCR protocol with three rounds of nested PCR amplified TCRbeta. TCRdb analysed the multiplex PCR reads with MiXCR anew, one entry per CDR3 protein. This sample has almost 75,000 distinct CDR3 sequences, with nearly 70% found just once. The sequenced material came from distant non-tumor lung tissue. The receptor comes from a woman aged 45-65 years with non-small cell lung cancer.

The DNA for the CDR3 is TGTGCCAGTAGCCCCATAGGGTACGCTTACAATGAGCAGTTCTTC. Protein: CASSPIGYAYNEQFF. The V gene is TRBV11-2, the J gene TRBJ2-1; D not resolved. Deletions cut 9 bases from V and 4 bases from J, with 19 bases between. Germline CDR1 and CDR2: SGHAT and FQNNGV. This CDR3 comprises 15 residues.